This T cell receptor beta chain was retrieved from a study of T cells in Graves' hyperthyroidism and ophthalmopathy (dated by TCRdb to about 2019). Regarding the study in general: Peripheral blood was collected at initial diagnosis, before any treatment. Thyroid tissue and blood T-cell repertoires from several Graves' hyperthyroidism patients were also compared in the study. A discovery cohort of about a hundred patients, approximately 44 with Graves' ophthalmopathy and more than 55 with stable Graves' hyperthyroidism, was used to find distinguishing TCR V-J signatures. An independent validation cohort of 18 to 20 hyperthyroidism patients and 17 patients who later progressed to ophthalmopathy tested prospective prediction of ophthalmopathy. The paper describes TCR Vbeta CDR3 sequencing of 120 to 150 peripheral blood samples, made up of approximately 40 ophthalmopathy patients, around 73 hyperthyroidism patients and 17 progressor patients. The roughly 94 discovery patients were randomly split 7:3 into training and test sets. Once sampling was done, hyperthyroidism patients were given methimazole at a starting dose of 30 mg daily, whereas ophthalmopathy patients were given high-dose intravenous methylprednisolone. Overall study results and their limits: In validation, the model predicted progression to ophthalmopathy a median of about 5.9 months before onset, with approximately 68% sensitivity and 72.22% specificity. Ophthalmopathy was separated from stable hyperthyroidism by a 13 V-J signature model, with approximately 90% sensitivity and just over 81% specificity obtained in cross-validation and 80%/75% obtained in testing. Most expanded thyroid clonotypes (frequency above 0.001) were also found in blood, which suggests that blood repertoires may mirror thyroid immune responses. Sample size was not statistically predetermined, and blinding of investigators to group allocation was not performed.

The hyperthyroidism patients were between 18 and 65 years old and newly diagnosed, with a disease duration of less than 2 months. Patients with uncontrolled infections, other autoimmune diseases, pregnancy or lactation were excluded. Diagnoses relied on clinical symptoms, serum thyroxine and TRAb, thyroid ultrasound and orbital computed tomography. For progressor patients, blood was drawn at the first diagnosis of hyperthyroidism, before any ophthalmopathy symptoms had appeared. PBMCs were isolated from more than 9 ml of fresh peripheral blood by Ficoll-Paque density gradient centrifugation. Patients classed as progressors first received a Graves' hyperthyroidism diagnosis and then went on to develop ophthalmopathy during follow-up. Total RNA was extracted with Trizol reagent, and quality was checked on an Agilent 2100 Bioanalyzer. The TCR beta CDR3 regions were amplified from RNA transcripts. The TCR CDR3 was subjected to a first round of RT-PCR using the HTBI primer set and the Qiagen OneStep RT-PCR kit. Libraries were constructed in a second round of multiplex PCR, after which size selection and purification were carried out. Libraries were sequenced paired-end with 100 bp reads on an Illumina HiSeq2000. The study's own analysis went as follows. SOAPnuke was used to process the raw data, removing reads that contained adapters or uncalled bases, had a mean Phred below 15, or lacked an exact match to the constant primer or identifier. High-quality paired reads were merged with COPE v1.2.5, and unique nucleotide sequences were defined as clonotypes. MiTCR v1.1 was used to align clonotypes to the IMGT TRBV, TRBD and TRBJ reference segments. The analysis included only V-J combinations with a frequency above 0.0001, which together covered more than 98% of the repertoires. The TCS score was defined as the ratio of F50 (clonal expansion) to E x V (chaos), calculated using BLOSUM62-based TCRdist between CDR3 peptides within each V-J. Welch's t-statistics and random forest reduced fewer than 600 V-J features to 10 to 15, which were used in a naive Bayes classifier (R e1071). The raw public data were reprocessed by TCRdb itself: fastp quality trimming at Q25, MiXCR clonotype calling, in-frame beta chains only. Rows merge per CDR3 protein into single entries with the most common DNA and genes. The V and J calls and clone size come from TCRdb's table, not from the authors' own analysis. Recorded for this sample are approximately 370,000 distinct CDR3 sequences; about a sixth of them occurred a single time. Almost 35% of the sample lies in the top ten.

Its CDR3 holds 16 amino acids, cysteine through phenylalanine. The DNA shown is the 48-base CDR3, in frame from base 1. The germline V gene provides CDR1 SGDLS and CDR2 YYNGEE. V loses 3 bases, J loses 3 bases, and the germline ends lie 15 bases apart. In this sample, this clonotype turned up a few times. Its specific antigen is unknown. No base qualities exist here, and no much larger clone lies one base off it. What was sequenced was blood. The rearranged segments are TRBV9 and TRBJ2-2; the D gene is perhaps TRBD1, from 5 matching bases. The clonotype was recovered from a woman aged 25 to 45 with Graves' hyperthyroidism that later progressed to Graves' ophthalmopathy. The CDR3 region: CASSASVGQYTGELFF. The DNA sequence is as follows: TGTGCCAGCAGCGCCAGTGTGGGGCAGTACACCGGGGAGCTGTTTTTT.